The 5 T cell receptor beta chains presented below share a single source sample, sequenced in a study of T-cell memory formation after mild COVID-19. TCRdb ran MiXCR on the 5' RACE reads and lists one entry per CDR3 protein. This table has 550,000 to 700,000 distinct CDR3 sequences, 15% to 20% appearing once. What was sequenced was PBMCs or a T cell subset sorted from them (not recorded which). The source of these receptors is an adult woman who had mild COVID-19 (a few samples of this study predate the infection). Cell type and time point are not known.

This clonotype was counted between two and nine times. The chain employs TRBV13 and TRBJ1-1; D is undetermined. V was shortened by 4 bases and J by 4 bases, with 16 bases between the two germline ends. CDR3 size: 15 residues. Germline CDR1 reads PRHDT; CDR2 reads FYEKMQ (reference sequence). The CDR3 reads CASSSLQRRSTEAFF. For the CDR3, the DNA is TGTGCCAGCAGCTCGTTACAGCGAAGAAGCACTGAAGCTTTCTTT.

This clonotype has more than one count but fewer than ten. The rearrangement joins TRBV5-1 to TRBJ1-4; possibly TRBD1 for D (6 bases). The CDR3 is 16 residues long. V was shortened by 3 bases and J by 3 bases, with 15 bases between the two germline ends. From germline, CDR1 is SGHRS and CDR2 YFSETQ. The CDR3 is CASSSETGLANEKLFF. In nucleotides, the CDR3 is TGCGCCAGCAGCTCCGAAACAGGGCTTGCTAATGAAAAACTGTTTTTT.

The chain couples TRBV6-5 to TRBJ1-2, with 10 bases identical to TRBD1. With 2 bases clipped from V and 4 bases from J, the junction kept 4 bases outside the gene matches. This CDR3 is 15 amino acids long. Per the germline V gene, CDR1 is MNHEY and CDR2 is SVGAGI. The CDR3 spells CASSYGTGASYGYTF. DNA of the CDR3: TGTGCCAGCAGTTACGGGACAGGGGCAAGCTATGGCTACACCTTC.

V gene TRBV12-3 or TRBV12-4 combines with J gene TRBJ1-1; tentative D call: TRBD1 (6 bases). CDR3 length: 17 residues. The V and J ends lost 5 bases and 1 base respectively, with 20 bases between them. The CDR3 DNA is TGTGCCAGCAGTCCTCCCCTTCTCACAGGGACGAACACTGAAGCTTTCTTT. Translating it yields CASSPPLLTGTNTEAFF.

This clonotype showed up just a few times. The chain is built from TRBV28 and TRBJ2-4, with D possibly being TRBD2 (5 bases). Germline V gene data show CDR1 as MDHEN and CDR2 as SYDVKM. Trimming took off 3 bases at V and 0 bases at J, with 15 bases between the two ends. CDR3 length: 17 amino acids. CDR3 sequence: CASSFWSGSTAKNIQYF. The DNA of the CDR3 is TGTGCCAGCAGTTTCTGGTCGGGGAGTACAGCCAAAAACATTCAGTACTTC. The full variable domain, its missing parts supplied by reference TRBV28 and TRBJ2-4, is DVKVTQSSRYLVKRTGEKVFLECVQDMDHENMFWYRQDPGLGLRLIYFSYDVKMKEKGDIPEGYSVSREKKERFSLILESASTNQTSMYLCASSFWSGSTAKNIQYFGAGTRLSVL.